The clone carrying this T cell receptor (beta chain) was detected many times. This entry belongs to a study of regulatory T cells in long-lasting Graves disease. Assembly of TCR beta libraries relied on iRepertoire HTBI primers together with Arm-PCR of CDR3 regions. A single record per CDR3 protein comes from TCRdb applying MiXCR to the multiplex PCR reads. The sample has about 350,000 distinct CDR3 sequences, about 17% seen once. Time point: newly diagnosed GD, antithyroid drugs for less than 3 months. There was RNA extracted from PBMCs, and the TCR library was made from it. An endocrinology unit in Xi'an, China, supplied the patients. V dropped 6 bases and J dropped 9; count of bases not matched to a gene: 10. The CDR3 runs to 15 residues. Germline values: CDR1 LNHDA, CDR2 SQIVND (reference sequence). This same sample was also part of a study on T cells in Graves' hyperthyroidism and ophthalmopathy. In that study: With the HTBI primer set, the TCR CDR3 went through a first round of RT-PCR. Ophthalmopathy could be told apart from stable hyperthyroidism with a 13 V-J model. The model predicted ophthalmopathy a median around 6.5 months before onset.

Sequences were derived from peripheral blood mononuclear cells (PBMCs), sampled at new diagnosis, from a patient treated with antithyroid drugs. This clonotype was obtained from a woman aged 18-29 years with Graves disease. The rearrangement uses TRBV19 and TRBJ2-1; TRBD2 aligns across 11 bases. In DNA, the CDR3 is TGTGCCAGTAGCACCGAGACTAGCGGGATAAGTGAGCAGTTCTTC. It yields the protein CASSTETSGISEQFF. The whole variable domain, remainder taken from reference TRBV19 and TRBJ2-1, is DGGITQSPKYLFRKEGQNVTLSCEQNLNHDAMYWYRQDPGQGLRLIYYSQIVNDFQKGDIAEGYSVSREKKESFPLTVTSAQKNPTAFYLCASSTETSGISEQFFGPGTRLTVL.